This T cell receptor (beta chain) was found in a study of regulatory T cells in long-lasting Graves disease. CDR3 length: 19 amino acids. CDR1 is MDHEN, CDR2 SYDVKM, per germline. V gave up 3 bases and J gave up 1 base, with 19 bases separating them. The time point is: newly diagnosed GD, antithyroid drugs for less than 3 months. Extracted PBMC RNA gave rise to the TCR library. Findings and caveats of the study: TRBV28 was favored in persistent disease, as were TRBJ1-2 and TRBJ2-5. Graves' patients with persistent disease showed TCR diversity lower than patients newly diagnosed.

A remark on this clonotype: Its antigen remains unknown.

Both iRepertoire HTBI primers and Arm-PCR of CDR3 regions were used to build the TCR beta libraries. TCRdb analysed the multiplex PCR reads with MiXCR anew, one entry per CDR3 protein. The profile shows roughly 400,000 distinct CDR3 sequences, over 14% of them singletons. These data were likewise used in another study, on T cells in Graves' hyperthyroidism and ophthalmopathy. This second study notes: Graves' hyperthyroidism was deemed stable absent ophthalmopathy progression within 18 months. Aged 18 to 65, the patients had hyperthyroidism that was newly diagnosed and had lasted under 2 months.

J is TRBJ2-6 and V is TRBV28, with a possible D match to TRBD1 (5 bases). The sequence came from a woman aged 35 to 49 with Graves disease. The specimen was peripheral blood mononuclear cells (PBMCs), collected at new diagnosis, from a patient treated with antithyroid drugs. The CDR3 coding sequence is TGTGCCAGCAGTTTGTGGGGCGCGTCAACCCCATCTGGGGCCAACGTCCTGACTTTC. Protein sequence: CASSLWGASTPSGANVLTF.